The rows below give T cell receptor beta chains drawn from one sample of a study of blood T cell repertoires in COVID-19. Clones were sequenced by immunoSEQ multiplex PCR, and TCRdb holds only the in-frame ones, with some missing. There are about 260,000 clones in the sample; 88% occur only once, and more than 8.5% lies in the top ten. Sequencing was done on a sample of peripheral blood. The receptors originated from a woman aged 65 to 85 with COVID-19, enrolled during active disease. CDR3s include the opening cysteine and the closing phenylalanine or tryptophan. The order of the fields is J gene, V gene, CDR3 protein.

j_call: TRBJ2-3; v_call: TRBV24-1; cdr3_aa: CATRGLAGKTDTQYF
j_call: TRBJ2-6; v_call: TRBV28; cdr3_aa: CAARGRGANVLTF
j_call: TRBJ2-7; v_call: TRBV5-1; cdr3_aa: CASSMTGVYEQYF
j_call: TRBJ2-7; v_call: TRBV5-1; cdr3_aa: CASSADTYNSYEQYF
j_call: TRBJ1-1; v_call: TRBV5-4; cdr3_aa: CASSLFGGGTEAFF
j_call: TRBJ1-4; v_call: TRBV5-1; cdr3_aa: CASSGAQGGEKLFF
j_call: TRBJ1-3; v_call: TRBV7-9; cdr3_aa: CASSAETRAYF
j_call: TRBJ2-2; v_call: TRBV4-3; cdr3_aa: CASSQAGGFFTGELFF
j_call: TRBJ2-7; v_call: TRBV7-2; cdr3_aa: CASKFTGRYEQYF
j_call: TRBJ2-3; v_call: TRBV6-5; cdr3_aa: CASSPRTGKTDTQYF
j_call: TRBJ1-6; v_call: TRBV19; cdr3_aa: CASSTSGTGDSPLHF
j_call: TRBJ2-3; v_call: TRBV7-6; cdr3_aa: CASSYLAGGRTDTQYF